This T cell receptor beta chain originates from a study of blood T cell repertoires in COVID-19 (TCRdb year 2020). A note on the overall study: Samples from collaborators originated in the United States, Italy and Spain and spanned both the acute and convalescent phases of COVID-19. The material from the prospective study consisted of cDNA or gDNA derived from T cells, B-cell-depleted T cells, or PBMCs. The dataset comprised deeply sampled blood TCRbeta repertoires from subjects exposed to, actively infected with, or recovered from COVID-19. A freely available public database, intended as a resource for researchers studying the immune response to SARS-CoV-2, is where the repertoires were released. The samples were drawn from two sources: the first 160 participants of the ongoing ImmuneRACE study, and 1,000 to 1,500 subjects contributed by 6 global collaborators. Nearly every sample came with metadata listing a de-identified subject ID, COVID-19 status, age in years and sex. Where HLA class I and class II types were available, the types were taken from metadata supplied by the sample provider, not from assay-based typing.

The V end gives up 4 bases and the J end 8 bases, leaving 8 bases in the junction not matched to a gene. CDR1 is given as MNHEY and CDR2 as SVGEGT, both from the germline V gene. The CDR3 sequence holds 15 residues, the cysteine and phenylalanine included. The DNA shown is the 45-base CDR3, in frame from base 1. TCRbeta CDR3 regions were amplified from genomic DNA by means of the immunoSEQ Assay, a bias-controlled multiplex PCR. Per the source publication's procedure: The number of nucleated cells in each sample was estimated from the amplification of reference gene primers within the assay. To quantify the absolute abundance of each unique TCRbeta CDR3 rearrangement, sequence reads were collapsed and filtered. For each sample, productive Simpson clonality was calculated by taking the square root of Simpson's diversity index across productive rearrangements. The table was pulled from immuneACCESS by TCRdb, which kept in-frame rearrangements only. Such tables lose some clones; where checked, under half of the loss comes from unresolved V genes, and the rest has no known cause. The V and J calls and clone size were taken over from that table, and D and trimming were inferred from the DNA. The sample table records some 77,000 clones; around 91% of these occur just once. Around 4.7% of the sample comes from the top ten.

Collaborating institutions collected whole blood in K2EDTA tubes following their own protocols. For TCRbeta analysis, collaborators shipped samples as frozen whole blood, isolated PBMCs, or DNA extracted from either of those sample types. Findings and caveats that apply to the study as a whole: Clinical and demographic metadata were provided uncurated, with the amount varying by source and participant.

About this clone itself: Its binding antigen is unknown. Base qualities were left out, and no much larger clone turns up one base away.

The sequenced sample consisted of peripheral blood. The chain employs TRBV6-2 or TRBV6-3 and TRBJ2-5; TRBD2 fits 12 bases in the junction. This receptor was taken from an elderly woman with active or convalescent COVID-19. The nucleotide sequence reads as follows: TGTGCCAGCAGTTTGCCGGGACTAGCGGGCAAAACCCAGTACTTC. This gives the protein CASSLPGLAGKTQYF.